Listed here is a single T cell receptor beta chain. Profiled with immunoSEQ multiplex PCR; TCRdb holds only in-frame clones, not every one. This table has roughly 400,000 clones, around 90% appearing once. This record comes from a study of control samples from healthy donors and cancer patients. Germline CDR1 is SGDLS and CDR2 is YYNGEE. This CDR3 comprises 11 residues. Trimming shortened V by 8 bases and J by 0 bases, and 6 bases separated the two germline ends. This clonotype was obtained from a middle-aged man with head and neck cancer. V is TRBV9 and J is TRBJ2-7; D uncertain. Sequences were obtained from PBMCs. DNA of the CDR3: TGTGCCAGTGGGAACTCCTACGAGCAGTACTTC. It specifies CASGNSYEQYF.